A selection of T cell receptor beta chains follows, all from one sample in a study of blood T cell repertoires in COVID-19. Using immunoSEQ multiplex PCR, the repertoire was profiled, and TCRdb retains in-frame clones only, with some absent. The sample lists about 280,000 clones, around 90% occurring once. The sequenced sample was peripheral blood. All receptors derive from a woman aged 45-60 years who had recovered from COVID-19. Both conserved end residues are part of each CDR3. The order of the fields is clone size, J gene, V gene, D gene, CDR3 protein, CDR3 DNA. D genes are given only for firm matches. The size of a clone is reported for some rows only, either as once, few or many, or as a class for expanded clones.

NA | TRBJ2-7 | TRBV4-2 | NA | CASSPHQGLEQYF | TGTGCCAGCAGCCCCCATCAGGGCCTGGAGCAGTACTTC
NA | TRBJ2-7 | TRBV4-3 | NA | CASSQGWGPNEQYF | TGCGCCAGCAGCCAAGGTTGGGGCCCCAACGAGCAGTACTTC
NA | TRBJ1-5 | TRBV20-1 | NA | CSASLANQPQHF | TGCAGTGCTAGTTTGGCAAATCAGCCCCAGCATTTT
NA | TRBJ2-4 | TRBV4-3 | NA | CASSQSHRQDIQYF | TGCGCCAGCAGCCAATCACACAGGCAAGACATTCAGTACTTC
NA | TRBJ1-4 | TRBV10-3 | NA | CATHRDTNEKLFF | TGTGCCACCCACAGGGATACTAATGAAAAACTGTTTTTT
NA | TRBJ1-2 | TRBV4-2 | TRBD1 | CASSKGQGARGYTF | TGTGCCAGCAGCAAGGGACAGGGGGCGCGTGGCTACACCTTC
few | TRBJ2-5 | TRBV27 | NA | CASSLGITYQETQYF | TGTGCCAGCAGTTTGGGCATAACCTACCAAGAGACCCAGTACTTC
NA | TRBJ2-3 | TRBV4-3 | NA | CASSQVAGPLAGTDTQYF | TGCGCCAGCAGCCAAGTGGCGGGGCCATTAGCGGGCACAGATACGCAGTATTTT
NA | TRBJ1-5 | TRBV20-1 | NA | CSASSGYSNQPQHF | TGCAGTGCTAGTTCGGGGTATAGCAATCAGCCCCAGCATTTT
NA | TRBJ1-2 | TRBV21-1 | NA | CASSKRTYRLKIYGYTF | TGTGCCAGCAGCAAACGAACTTACCGACTCAAAATCTATGGCTACACCTTC
NA | TRBJ2-5 | TRBV14 | TRBD2 | CASSYRGGPETQYF | TGTGCCAGCAGCTACCGGGGGGGGCCGGAGACCCAGTACTTC